This is a list of T cell receptor beta chains from one sample in a study of memory CD4+ T cells and cytomegalovirus serostatus. Some clones are missing from TCRdb's copy, which holds only in-frame ones; the method was immunoSEQ multiplex PCR. The table includes around 88,000 clones, 80% detected once. The sample comprised memory CD4+ T cells from blood. The receptors were sampled from an adult in good health and CMV-seropositive. Both conserved end residues are part of each CDR3. For some rows the clone size is stated as once, few or many, or as a class when expanded; others skip it.

TRBV6-1 - CATRPGTQQPQHF
TRBV7-2 - CASSFGLENEQYF
TRBV7-2 - CASSPKTGNYQETQYF
TRBV25-1 - CASSPRTAASNNSPLHF
TRBV29-1 - CSVERVEEQFF
TRBV19 once CASRGSGFQSNQPQHF
TRBV10-2 few CASSPRLAGGETQYF
TRBV27 - CASSYTADTGELFF
TRBV7-7 - CASSLEGGASYNEQFF
TRBV19 - CASSPLADYNEQFF
TRBV28 - CASTKQGRQETQYF
TRBV5-4 - CASSPTGTSGNGELFF
TRBV19 few CASSPQGNPAQPQHF
TRBV29-1 - CSVGQGTYEQYF
TRBV19 few CASGGQGREAFF
TRBV5-1 - CASSLAGPPAGNTIYF
TRBV19 - CASSIKAGRPGETQYF
TRBV27 - CASSLSNRLRDSIEEQYF
TRBV5-1 - CASSLGGLDEQFF
TRBV5-4 - CASSLPPPSGGNNEQFF
TRBV5-1 - CASSLGSRGPGNTIYF
TRBV9 - CASSVTGRTNEKLFF
TRBV7-2 - CASSLVAQGFTGKLFF
TRBV5-1 - CASSLMPDSPNGYTF
TRBV7-2 once CASSLTSYNEQFF
TRBV11-3 - CASSPLPDSYEQYF
TRBV30 - CAWSWRQGGYGYTF
TRBV9 - CASSVRGFGDGEQYF
TRBV10-1 - CASSVGGRYNEQFF
TRBV5-1 once CASSMTSGSYEQYF
TRBV30 - CAWSETTNQPQHF
TRBV18 - CASSPGMNTEAFF
TRBV30 - CAWSGQGEQYF
TRBV5-4 - CASSLGLYGYTF
TRBV4-3 - CASSQDRREQIDTQYF
TRBV19 - CASSVLAGGYQETQYF
TRBV29-1 - CSVAGLAAMGELFF
TRBV15 - CATSRDRREPQHF
TRBV15 once CATSTGSLEQYF
TRBV7-2 few CASSYLSEQYF
TRBV11-2 - CASSLEAAMYEQYF
TRBV28 - CASIPGGTENTEAFF
TRBV7-2 - CASSFQGSGANVLTF
TRBV19 - CASSNRLQGDWDTQYF
TRBV9 - CASSSTGQQETQYF
TRBV10-3 - CAISVGDRGDYGYTF
TRBV5-4 - CASSPSPADSPLHF
TRBV27 - CASSLSGGRDQPQHF
TRBV5-1 - CASSLVGFPNTGELFF
TRBV5-1 - CASSRGTSIQLNEQFF
TRBV7-6 - CASSPGADTQYF
TRBV28 - CASVTGAGFGTEAFF
TRBV4-3 - CASSAELYSNQPQHF
TRBV7-6 - CASSLNGNTEAFF
TRBV9 once CASSAGQINTGELFF
TRBV27 - CASRGLHSGNSYEQYF
TRBV7-2 once CASSSPQGATGELFF
TRBV4-2 - CASSPGQEGLSDTQYF
TRBV18 - CASSPLEDRGKLF